This T cell receptor (beta chain) derives from a study of blood T cell repertoires in COVID-19. Turning to the study itself: PBMCs, B-cell-depleted T cells, or T cells provided the cDNA or gDNA that made up the material.

A COVID-19 case was met by exposed participants within 2 weeks before study entry. As processed by the authors: Estimated nucleated cell counts came from reference gene primer amplification. The repertoire was sequenced with immunoSEQ multiplex PCR; TCRdb's copy has only in-frame clones and lacks some. The D gene and trimming were derived from the DNA, and the V and J assignments and clone size from that table. This table holds fewer than 250,000 clones, about four fifths found once. Trimming cost V 0 bases and J 7 bases; bases outside gene matches: 9. The germline gives CDR1 LNHNV, CDR2 YYDKDF (reference sequence). The CDR3 loop spans 16 amino acids.

The TCR was taken from a woman between 40 and 55 years old who had been exposed to COVID-19. Sequencing was carried out using PBMCs or T cells enriched from blood (not recorded which). This chain links TRBV15 with TRBJ1-5; 7 bases agree with TRBD1. The CDR3 region has the DNA TGTGCCACCAGCAGAGATCTAAGGCAGGGGGTCCAGCCCCAGCATTTT. Translation: CATSRDLRQGVQPQHF.